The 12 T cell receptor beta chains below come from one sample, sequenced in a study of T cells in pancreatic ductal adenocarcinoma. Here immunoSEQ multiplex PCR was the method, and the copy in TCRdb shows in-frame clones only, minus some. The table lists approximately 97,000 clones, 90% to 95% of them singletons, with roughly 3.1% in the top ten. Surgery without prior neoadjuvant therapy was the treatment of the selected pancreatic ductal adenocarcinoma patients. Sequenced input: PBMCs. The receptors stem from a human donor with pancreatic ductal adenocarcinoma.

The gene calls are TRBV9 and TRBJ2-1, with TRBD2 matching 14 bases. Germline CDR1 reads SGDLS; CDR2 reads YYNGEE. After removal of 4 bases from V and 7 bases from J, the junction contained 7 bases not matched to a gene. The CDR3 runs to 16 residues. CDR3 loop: CASSPGTSGSENEQFF. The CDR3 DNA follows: TGTGCCAGCAGCCCGGGGACTAGCGGGAGCGAGAATGAGCAGTTCTTC.

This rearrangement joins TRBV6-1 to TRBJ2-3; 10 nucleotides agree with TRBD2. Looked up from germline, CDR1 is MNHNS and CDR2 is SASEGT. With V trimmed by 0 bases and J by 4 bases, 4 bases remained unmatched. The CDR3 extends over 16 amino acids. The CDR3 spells CASSEAGLAGADTQYF. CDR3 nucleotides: TGTGCCAGCAGTGAAGCGGGGCTAGCGGGAGCAGATACGCAGTATTTT.

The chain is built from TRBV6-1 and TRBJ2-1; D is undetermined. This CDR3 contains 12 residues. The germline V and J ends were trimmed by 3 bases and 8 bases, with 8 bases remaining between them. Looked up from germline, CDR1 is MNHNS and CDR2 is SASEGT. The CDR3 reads CASSEARYEQFF. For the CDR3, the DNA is TGTGCCAGCAGTGAGGCGCGGTATGAGCAGTTCTTC.

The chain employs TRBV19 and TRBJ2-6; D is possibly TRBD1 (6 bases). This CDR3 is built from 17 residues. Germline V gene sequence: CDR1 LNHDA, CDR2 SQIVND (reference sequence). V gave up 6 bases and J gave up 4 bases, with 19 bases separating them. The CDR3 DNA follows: TGTGCCAGTAGCCCCGTGTCAGGGGCTACGGGGGCCAACGTCCTGACTTTC. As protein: CASSPVSGATGANVLTF.

CDR3 amino acids: CASSLRSGGSDDEQFF. DNA of the CDR3: TGTGCCAGCAGCCTCCGGTCGGGCGGGAGTGACGATGAGCAGTTCTTC. V and J are TRBV7-8 and TRBJ2-1; 7 bases line up with TRBD2. This CDR3 is built from 16 residues. Unmatched junction bases numbered 15, after V lost 5 bases and J lost 8 bases. The germline CDR1 and CDR2 sequences are SGHVS and FQNEAQ.

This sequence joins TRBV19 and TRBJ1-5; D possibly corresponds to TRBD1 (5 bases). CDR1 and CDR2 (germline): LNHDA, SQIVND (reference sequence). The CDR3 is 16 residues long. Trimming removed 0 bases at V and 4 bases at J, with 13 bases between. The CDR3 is CASSIDYGDLNQPQHF. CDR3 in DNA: TGTGCCAGTAGTATAGACTACGGGGACTTGAATCAGCCCCAGCATTTT.

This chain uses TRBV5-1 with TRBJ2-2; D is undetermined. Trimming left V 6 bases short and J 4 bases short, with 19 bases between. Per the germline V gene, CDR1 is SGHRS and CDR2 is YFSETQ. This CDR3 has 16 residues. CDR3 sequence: CASIGPGHGVTGELFF. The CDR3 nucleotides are TGCGCCAGCATAGGCCCCGGCCATGGAGTCACCGGGGAGCTGTTTTTT.

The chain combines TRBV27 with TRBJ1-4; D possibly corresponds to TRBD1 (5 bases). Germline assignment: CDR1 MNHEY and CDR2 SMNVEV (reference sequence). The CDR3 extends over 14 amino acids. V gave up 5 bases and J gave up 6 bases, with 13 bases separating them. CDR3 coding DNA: TGTGCCAGCAGTGTAGGGGTGCTGGATGAAAAACTGTTTTTT. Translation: CASSVGVLDEKLFF.

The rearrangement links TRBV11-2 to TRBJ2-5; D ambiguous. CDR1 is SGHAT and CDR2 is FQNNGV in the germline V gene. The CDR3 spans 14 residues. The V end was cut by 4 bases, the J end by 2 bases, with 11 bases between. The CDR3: CASSSHHWQETQYF. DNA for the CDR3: TGTGCCAGCAGCTCGCACCACTGGCAAGAGACCCAGTACTTC.

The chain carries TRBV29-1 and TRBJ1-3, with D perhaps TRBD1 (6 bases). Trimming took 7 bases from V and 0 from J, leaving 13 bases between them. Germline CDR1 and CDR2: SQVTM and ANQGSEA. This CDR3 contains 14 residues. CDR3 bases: TGCAGCGCCGGGACATCGAGCTCTGGAAACACCATATATTTT. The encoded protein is CSAGTSSSGNTIYF. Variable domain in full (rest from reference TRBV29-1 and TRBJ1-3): SAVISQKPSRDICQRGTSLTIQCQVDSQVTMMFWYRQQPGQSLTLIATANQGSEATYESGFVIDKFPISRPNLTFSTLTVSNMSPEDSSIYLCSAGTSSSGNTIYFGEGSWLTVV.

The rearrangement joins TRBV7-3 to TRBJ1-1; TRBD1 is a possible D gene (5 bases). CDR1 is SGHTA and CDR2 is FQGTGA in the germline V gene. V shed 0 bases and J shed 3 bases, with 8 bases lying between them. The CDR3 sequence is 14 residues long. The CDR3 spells CASSLTARDTEAFF. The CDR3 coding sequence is TGTGCCAGCAGCTTAACGGCCAGGGACACTGAAGCTTTCTTT.

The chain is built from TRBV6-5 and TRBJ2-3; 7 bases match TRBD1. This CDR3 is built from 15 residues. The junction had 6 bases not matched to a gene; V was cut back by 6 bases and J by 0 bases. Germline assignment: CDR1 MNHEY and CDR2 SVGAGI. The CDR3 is CASSLGQISTDTQYF. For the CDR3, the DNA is TGTGCCAGCAGCCTGGGACAGATTAGCACAGATACGCAGTATTTT.